The 5 T cell receptor beta chains below all came from one sample that was sequenced in a study of regulatory T cells in long-lasting Graves disease. As to time point: newly diagnosed GD, antithyroid drugs for less than 3 months. From RNA extracted from PBMCs, the TCR library was made. CDR3-region Arm-PCR and iRepertoire HTBI primers produced the TCR beta libraries. MiXCR, run by TCRdb on the multiplex PCR reads, gives a single entry per CDR3 protein. The data contain 250,000 to 300,000 distinct CDR3 sequences, under 20% of them singletons. These data also formed part of another study, on T cells in Graves' hyperthyroidism and ophthalmopathy.

The specimen was peripheral blood mononuclear cells (PBMCs), collected at new diagnosis, from a patient treated with antithyroid drugs. These receptor sequences come from a woman aged 30 to 39 with Graves disease.

The sample holds a few counts of this clonotype. The V call is TRBV14, the J call TRBJ2-7, with TRBD1 as a possible D gene (5 bases). CDR3 length: 13 amino acids. The V end lost 2 bases, the J end lost 5 bases, and 10 bases lay between the germline ends. Germline values: CDR1 SGHDN, CDR2 FVKESK. The CDR3 loop reads CASSQQGRDEQYF. For the CDR3, the DNA is TGTGCCAGCAGCCAACAGGGTCGGGACGAGCAGTACTTC.

This clonotype was recorded at least ten times. CDR3 loop: CASSVTGTGGSPLHF. The CDR3 DNA is TGTGCCAGCAGCGTGACCGGGACAGGGGGTTCACCCCTCCACTTT. V and J are TRBV9 and TRBJ1-6; 11 bases line up with TRBD1. The CDR3 spans 15 residues. Germline V gives CDR1 SGDLS, CDR2 YYNGEE. V shed 2 bases and J 9 bases; nucleotides not matched to a gene: 4. Drawing the rest from reference TRBV9 and TRBJ1-6, the complete variable domain is DSGVTQTPKHLITATGQRVTLRCSPRSGDLSVYWYQQSLDQGLQFLIQYYNGEERAKGNILERFSAQQFPDLHSELNLSSLELGDSALYFCASSVTGTGGSPLHFGNGTRLTVT.

The CDR3 loop is CASSEAGVVANYGYTF. Here the CDR3 DNA reads TGTGCCAGCAGTGAAGCAGGGGTCGTAGCTAACTATGGCTACACCTTC. The J gene is TRBJ1-2, the V gene TRBV2, with a tentative D call TRBD1 (5 bases). This CDR3 region has 16 residues. Germline CDR1 is SNHLY and CDR2 is FYNNEI. V was clipped by 0 bases and J by 0 bases, with 11 bases between them.

This clonotype was detected many times. The chain couples TRBV11-3 to TRBJ2-1; 10 bases are shared with TRBD2. The trim removed 4 bases at V and 6 bases at J, leaving 6 bases unmatched. Germline V gene data show CDR1 as SGHNT and CDR2 as YENEEA. This CDR3 is built from 15 residues. The CDR3 sequence is CASSSSGSPFNEQFF. The CDR3 coding sequence is TGTGCCAGCAGCTCTAGCGGGAGCCCCTTCAATGAGCAGTTCTTC.

V gene TRBV28 combines with J gene TRBJ2-7; no clear D gene. Germline V gene data show CDR1 as MDHEN and CDR2 as SYDVKM. Trimming removed 8 bases at V and 2 bases at J, with 13 bases between. The CDR3 consists of 13 residues. CDR3 region: CASLLRPPYEQYF. CDR3 bases: TGTGCCAGCCTTTTACGGCCTCCCTACGAGCAGTACTTC.